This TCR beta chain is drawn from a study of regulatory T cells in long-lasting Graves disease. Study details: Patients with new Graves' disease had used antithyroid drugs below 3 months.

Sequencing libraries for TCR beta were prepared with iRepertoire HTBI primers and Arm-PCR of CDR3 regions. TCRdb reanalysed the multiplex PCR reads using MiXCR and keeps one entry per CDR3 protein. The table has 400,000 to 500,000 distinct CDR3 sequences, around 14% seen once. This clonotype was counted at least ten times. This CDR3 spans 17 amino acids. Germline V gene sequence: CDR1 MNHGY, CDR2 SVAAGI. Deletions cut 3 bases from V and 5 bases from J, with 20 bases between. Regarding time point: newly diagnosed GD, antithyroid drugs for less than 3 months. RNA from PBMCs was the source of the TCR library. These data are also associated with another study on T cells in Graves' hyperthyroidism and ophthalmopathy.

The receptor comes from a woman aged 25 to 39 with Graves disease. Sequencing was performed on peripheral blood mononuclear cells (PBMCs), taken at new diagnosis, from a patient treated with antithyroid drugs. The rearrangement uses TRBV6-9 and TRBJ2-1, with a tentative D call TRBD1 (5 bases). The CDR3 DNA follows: TGTGCCAGCAGTTACTCAGGGTGGGGCGCAGGGAACAATGAGCAGTTCTTC. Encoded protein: CASSYSGWGAGNNEQFF.